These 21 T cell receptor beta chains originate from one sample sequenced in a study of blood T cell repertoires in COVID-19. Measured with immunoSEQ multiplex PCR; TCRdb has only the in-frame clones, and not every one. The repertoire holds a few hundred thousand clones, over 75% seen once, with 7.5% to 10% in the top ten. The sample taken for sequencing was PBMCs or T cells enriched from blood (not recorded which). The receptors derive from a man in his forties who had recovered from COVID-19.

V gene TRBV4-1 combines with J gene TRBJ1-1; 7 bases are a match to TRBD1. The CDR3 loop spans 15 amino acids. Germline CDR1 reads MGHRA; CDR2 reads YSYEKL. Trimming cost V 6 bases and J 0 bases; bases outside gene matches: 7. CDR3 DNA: TGCGCCAGCAGGAAGACAGGGAATTTGAACACTGAAGCTTTCTTT. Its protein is CASRKTGNLNTEAFF.

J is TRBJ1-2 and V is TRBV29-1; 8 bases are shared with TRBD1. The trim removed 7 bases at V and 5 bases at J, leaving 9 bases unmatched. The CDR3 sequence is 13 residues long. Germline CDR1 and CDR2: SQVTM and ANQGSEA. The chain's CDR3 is CSAHRTGSYGYTF. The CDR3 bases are TGCAGCGCACACAGGACAGGGAGTTATGGCTACACCTTC.

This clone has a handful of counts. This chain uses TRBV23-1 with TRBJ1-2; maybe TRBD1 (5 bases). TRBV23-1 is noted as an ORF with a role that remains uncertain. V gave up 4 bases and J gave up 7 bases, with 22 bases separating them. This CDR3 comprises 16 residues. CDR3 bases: TGCGCCAGCAGTCCGCCAGGGTTGCCCTTGGGTGGTGGCTACACCTTC. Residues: CASSPPGLPLGGGYTF.

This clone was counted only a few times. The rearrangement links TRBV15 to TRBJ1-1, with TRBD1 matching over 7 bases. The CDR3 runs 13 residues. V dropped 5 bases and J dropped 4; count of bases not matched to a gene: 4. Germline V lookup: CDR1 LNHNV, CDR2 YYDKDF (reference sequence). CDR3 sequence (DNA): TGTGCCACCAGCCCCCAGGGGGGCACTGAAGCTTTCTTT. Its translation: CATSPQGGTEAFF. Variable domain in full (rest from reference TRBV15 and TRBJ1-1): DAMVIQNPRYQVTQFGKPVTLSCSQTLNHNVMYWYQQKSSQAPKLLFHYYDKDFNNEADTPDNFQSRRPNTSFCFLDIRSPGLGDTAMYLCATSPQGGTEAFFGQGTRLTVV.

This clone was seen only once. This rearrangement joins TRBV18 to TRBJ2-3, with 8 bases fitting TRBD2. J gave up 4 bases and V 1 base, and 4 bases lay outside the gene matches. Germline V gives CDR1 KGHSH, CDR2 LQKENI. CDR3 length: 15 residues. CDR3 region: CASSPQRGTSDTQYF. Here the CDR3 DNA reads TGTGCCAGCTCACCACAGCGGGGGACGTCAGATACGCAGTATTTT.

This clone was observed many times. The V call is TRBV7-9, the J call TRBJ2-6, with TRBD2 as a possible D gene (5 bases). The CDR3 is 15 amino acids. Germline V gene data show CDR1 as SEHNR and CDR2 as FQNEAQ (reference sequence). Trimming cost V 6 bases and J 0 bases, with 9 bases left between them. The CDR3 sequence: CASRPGDSGANVLTF. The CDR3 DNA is TGTGCCAGCAGACCCGGGGACTCTGGGGCCAACGTCCTGACTTTC. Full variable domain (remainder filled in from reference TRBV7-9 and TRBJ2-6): DTGVSQNPRHKITKRGQNVTFRCDPISEHNRLYWYRQTLGQGPEFLTYFQNEAQLEKSRLLSDRFSAERPKGSFSTLEIQRTEQGDSAMYLCASRPGDSGANVLTFGAGSRLTVL.

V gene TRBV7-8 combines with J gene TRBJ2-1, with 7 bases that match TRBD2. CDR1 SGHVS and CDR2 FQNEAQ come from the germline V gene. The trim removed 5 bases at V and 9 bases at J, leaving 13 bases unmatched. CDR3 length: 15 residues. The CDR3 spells CASSRTAGYVSEQFF. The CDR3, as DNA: TGTGCCAGCAGCCGAACAGCGGGGTACGTTAGTGAGCAGTTCTTC.

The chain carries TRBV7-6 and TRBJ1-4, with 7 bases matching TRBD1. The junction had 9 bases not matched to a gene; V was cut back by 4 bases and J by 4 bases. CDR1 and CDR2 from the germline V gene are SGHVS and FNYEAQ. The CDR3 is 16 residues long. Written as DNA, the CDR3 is TGTGCCAGCAGCTCTAAGACAGGGCATGGTAATGAAAAACTGTTTTTT. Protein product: CASSSKTGHGNEKLFF.

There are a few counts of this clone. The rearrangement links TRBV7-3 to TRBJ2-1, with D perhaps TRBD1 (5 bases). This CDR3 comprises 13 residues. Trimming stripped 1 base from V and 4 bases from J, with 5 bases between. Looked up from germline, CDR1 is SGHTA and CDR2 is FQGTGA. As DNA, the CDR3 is TGTGCCAGCAGCTTAAAGGGGTACAATGAGCAGTTCTTC. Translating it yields CASSLKGYNEQFF.

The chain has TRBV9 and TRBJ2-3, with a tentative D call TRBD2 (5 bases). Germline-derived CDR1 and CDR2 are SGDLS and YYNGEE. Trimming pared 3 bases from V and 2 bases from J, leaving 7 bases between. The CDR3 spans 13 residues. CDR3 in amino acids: CASSADYTDTQYF. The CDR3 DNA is TGTGCCAGCAGCGCAGACTACACAGATACGCAGTATTTT.

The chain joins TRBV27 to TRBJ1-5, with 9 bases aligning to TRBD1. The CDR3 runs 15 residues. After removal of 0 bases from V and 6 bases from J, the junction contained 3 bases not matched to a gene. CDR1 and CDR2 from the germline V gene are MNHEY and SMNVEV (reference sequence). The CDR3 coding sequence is TGTGCCAGCAGTTTATCAGACAGGGGGAGTCAGCCCCAGCATTTT. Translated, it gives CASSLSDRGSQPQHF.

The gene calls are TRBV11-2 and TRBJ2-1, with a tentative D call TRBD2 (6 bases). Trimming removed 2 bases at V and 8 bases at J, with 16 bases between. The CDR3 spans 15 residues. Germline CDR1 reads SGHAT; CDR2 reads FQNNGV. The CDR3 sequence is CASSLLPGVADEQFF. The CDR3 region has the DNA TGTGCCAGCAGCTTACTCCCGGGGGTAGCGGATGAGCAGTTCTTC.

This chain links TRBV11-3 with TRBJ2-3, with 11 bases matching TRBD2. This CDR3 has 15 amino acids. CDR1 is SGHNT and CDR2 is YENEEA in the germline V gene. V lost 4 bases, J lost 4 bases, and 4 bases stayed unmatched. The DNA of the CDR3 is TGTGCCAGCAGCTCCCGTAGCGGGAGGGCAGATACGCAGTATTTT. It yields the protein CASSSRSGRADTQYF.

CDR3 DNA sequence: TGTGCCAGCAGCCATACAGGGGACACTGAAGCTTTCTTT. Protein sequence: CASSHTGDTEAFF. The chain couples TRBV7-9 to TRBJ1-1, with 7 bases that match TRBD1. Germline CDR1 and CDR2: SEHNR and FQNEAQ (reference sequence). The CDR3 is 13 residues long. With 5 bases clipped from V and 3 bases from J, the junction kept 3 bases outside the gene matches.

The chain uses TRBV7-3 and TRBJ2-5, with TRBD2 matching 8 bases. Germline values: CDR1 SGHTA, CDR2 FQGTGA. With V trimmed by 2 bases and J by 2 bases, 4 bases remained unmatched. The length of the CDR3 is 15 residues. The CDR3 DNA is TGTGCCAGCAGCTTAGTTTCGGGGGGGCAAGAGACCCAGTACTTC. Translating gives CASSLVSGGQETQYF.

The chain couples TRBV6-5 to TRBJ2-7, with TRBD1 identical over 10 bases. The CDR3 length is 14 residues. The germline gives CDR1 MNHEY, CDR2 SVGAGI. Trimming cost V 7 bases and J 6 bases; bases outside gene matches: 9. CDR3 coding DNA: TGTGCCAGCATTACAAGACAGGGGGCAGGCGAGCAGTACTTC. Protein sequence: CASITRQGAGEQYF.

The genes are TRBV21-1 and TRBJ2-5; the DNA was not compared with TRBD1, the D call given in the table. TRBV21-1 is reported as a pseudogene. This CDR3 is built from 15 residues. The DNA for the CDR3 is TGTGCCAGCAGCATGGACAGGGGTTTAGGGGAGACCCAGTACTTC. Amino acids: CASSMDRGLGETQYF.

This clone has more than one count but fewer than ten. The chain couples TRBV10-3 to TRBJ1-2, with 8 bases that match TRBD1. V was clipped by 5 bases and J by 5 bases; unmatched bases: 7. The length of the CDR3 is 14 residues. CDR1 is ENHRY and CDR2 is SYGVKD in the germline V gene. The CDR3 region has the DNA TGTGCCATCAGTTTGGACAGGGCGAGTTATGGCTACACCTTC. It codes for CAISLDRASYGYTF.

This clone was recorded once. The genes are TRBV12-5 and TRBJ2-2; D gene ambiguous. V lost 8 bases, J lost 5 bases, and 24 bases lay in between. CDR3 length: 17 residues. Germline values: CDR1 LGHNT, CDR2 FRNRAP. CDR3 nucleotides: TGTGCTAGTATGGTTCTCGATATACTGATAGCTACCGGGGAGCTGTTTTTT. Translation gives CASMVLDILIATGELFF.

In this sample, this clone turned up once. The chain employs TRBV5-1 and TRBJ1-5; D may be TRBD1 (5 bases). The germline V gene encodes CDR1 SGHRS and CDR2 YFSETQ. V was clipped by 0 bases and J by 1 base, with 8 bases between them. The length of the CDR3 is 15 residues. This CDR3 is CASSLEGFSNQPQHF. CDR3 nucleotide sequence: TGCGCCAGCAGCTTGGAGGGGTTCAGCAATCAGCCCCAGCATTTT.

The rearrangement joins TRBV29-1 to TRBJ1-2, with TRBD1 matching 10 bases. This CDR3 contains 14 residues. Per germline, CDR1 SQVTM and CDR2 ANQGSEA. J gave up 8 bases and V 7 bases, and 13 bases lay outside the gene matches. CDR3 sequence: CSATVGTGVDGYTF. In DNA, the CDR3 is TGCAGCGCCACCGTGGGGACAGGGGTGGACGGCTACACCTTC.